The 21 T cell receptor beta chains presented below share a single source sample, sequenced in a study of post-analysis software for immune sequencing data. Study-level results: Patients used roughly five TRBV segments, including TRBV5-6, TRBV5-1 and TRBV20-1, more often than controls.

The TCR beta cDNA libraries carried unique molecular identifiers. Each CDR3 protein is one row after TCRdb ran MiXCR on the PCR reads. The data show about 200,000 distinct CDR3 sequences, about 30% seen once. Antigens of these TCRs are unknown. The sequenced sample was blood. The receptors here all came from a girl aged 2 to 17 with multiple sclerosis.

This clonotype showed up many times. The V and J genes are TRBV5-5 and TRBJ2-1; D is undetermined. Trimming stripped 4 bases from V and 2 bases from J, with 10 bases between. This CDR3 region has 14 residues. The germline V gene has CDR1 SGHKS and CDR2 YYEKEE (reference sequence). The CDR3 loop reads CASSLGGAYNEQFF. CDR3 DNA sequence: TGTGCCAGCAGCCTAGGTGGCGCCTACAATGAGCAGTTCTTC.

This clonotype was recorded a few times. This rearrangement joins TRBV11-2 to TRBJ1-5, with D uncertain. Germline CDR1 and CDR2: SGHAT and FQNNGV. The CDR3 is 13 amino acids. V was clipped by 0 bases and J by 5 bases, with 5 bases between them. CDR3 sequence: CASSLDRDQPQHF. CDR3 bases: TGTGCCAGCAGCTTAGATCGGGATCAGCCCCAGCATTTT.

On this clonotype itself: A read error may be the cause here, since a much bigger clone is one base away. This chain joins TRBV29-1 and TRBJ2-1, with D possibly matching TRBD1 (6 bases). Matching the DNA end better, TRBJ2-7 makes the J call doubtful. The CDR3 totals 12 residues. The V gene's germline CDR1 is SQVTM and CDR2 ANQGSEA. CDR3 coding DNA: TGCAGCGTTGAGGATGGGGACAATGAGCAGTACTTC. Translated: CSVEDGDNEQYF.

This clonotype was seen many times. V is TRBV5-6 and J is TRBJ1-2; no clear D. V shed 1 base and J shed 6 bases, with 7 bases lying between them. CDR3 length: 12 residues. Germline values: CDR1 SGHDT, CDR2 YYEEEE. The CDR3 region is CASSLSENGYTF. CDR3 sequence (DNA): TGTGCCAGCAGCTTGAGTGAGAATGGCTACACCTTC.

This clonotype was recorded at least ten times. This chain connects TRBV7-2 to TRBJ2-1, with D perhaps TRBD1 (5 bases). V gave up 4 bases and J gave up 1 base, with 26 bases separating them. This CDR3 contains 20 residues. In germline, CDR1 is SGHTA, CDR2 FQGNSA. The CDR3 DNA reads as TGTGCCAGCAGCTGGACCGGAGCGATAGCTCGGCACAGGTCCTACAATGAGCAGTTCTTC. This translates into CASSWTGAIARHRSYNEQFF.

The chain has TRBV10-2 and TRBJ2-3; 11 bases align to TRBD2. CDR3 length: 16 residues. V gave up 7 bases and J gave up 2 bases; unmatched junction bases: 8. Germline CDR1 WSHSY, CDR2 SAAADI. The CDR3, as DNA: TGCGCCAGCACGAATTTAGCGGGGGGGTACACAGATACGCAGTATTTT. Protein sequence: CASTNLAGGYTDTQYF.

This clonotype was seen more than once but under ten times. The J gene is TRBJ1-6, the V gene TRBV27; 10 nucleotides agree with TRBD1. Germline V gene data show CDR1 as MNHEY and CDR2 as SMNVEV (reference sequence). The CDR3 is 14 amino acids. Trimming cost V 6 bases and J 8 bases; bases outside gene matches: 4. CDR3 region: CASRTGTGDSPLHF. The CDR3 DNA follows: TGTGCCAGCAGGACCGGGACAGGGGATTCACCCCTCCACTTT.

The rearrangement links TRBV5-1 to TRBJ2-1, with D maybe TRBD2 (6 bases). CDR1 and CDR2 (germline): SGHRS, YFSETQ. The V gene lost 2 bases and the J gene lost 6 bases, with 15 bases spanning the gap. There are 15 residues in the CDR3. CDR3 in amino acids: CASSFSGGNLNEQFF. Here the CDR3 DNA reads TGCGCCAGCAGCTTTTCTGGCGGGAATCTCAATGAGCAGTTCTTC.

This clonotype was seen a few times. One end of the junction does not line up with germline, which may come from a read error. The rearrangement links TRBV6-5 to TRBJ2-3, with D possibly called TRBD1 or TRBD2 (7 bases each). CDR3 length: 14 amino acids. Germline lookup yields CDR1 MNHEY and CDR2 SVGAGI. The DNA for the CDR3 is TGTGCCGGCAGGGGGGGGACAAGCACAGATACGCAGTATTTT. Its protein is CAGRGGTSTDTQYF.

This clonotype was counted at least ten times. This sequence joins TRBV20-1 and TRBJ1-2, with 9 bases identical to TRBD1. Germline assignment: CDR1 DFQATT and CDR2 SNEGSKA (reference sequence). This CDR3 is 13 amino acids long. The ends lost 7 bases at V and 11 bases at J; junction bases unmatched: 14. The DNA for the CDR3 is TGCAGTGAATTTAGGCCGGCGACAGGGGGTTACACCTTC. This encodes CSEFRPATGGYTF.

The CDR3 DNA reads TGTGCCAGCAGTCGGTGGTCCGGGGAGCTGTTTTTT. Its protein product is CASSRWSGELFF. V usage is TRBV6-2 or TRBV6-3 and J usage is TRBJ2-2; D unclear. Germline CDR1 reads MNHEY; CDR2 reads SVGEGT. This CDR3 spans 12 amino acids. The V and J ends lost 5 bases and 6 bases respectively, with 7 bases between them.

The gene calls are TRBV5-1 and TRBJ2-1; D call uncertain. The CDR3 runs to 15 residues. V gave up 2 bases and J gave up 5 bases, with 14 bases separating them. Germline lookup yields CDR1 SGHRS and CDR2 YFSETQ. This chain's CDR3 is CASSFGMVGDNEQFF. CDR3 nucleotide sequence: TGCGCCAGCAGCTTTGGCATGGTTGGGGACAATGAGCAGTTCTTC.

This clonotype was observed many times. V is TRBV7-2 and J is TRBJ1-5; 7 bases align to TRBD1. CDR1 and CDR2 (germline): SGHTA, FQGNSA. CDR3 length: 14 amino acids. Trimming removed 5 bases from V and 7 bases from J; junction bases left unmatched: 8. The CDR3 spells CASSPGSGGQPQHF. The CDR3, as DNA: TGTGCCAGCAGCCCGGGGTCAGGGGGACAGCCCCAGCATTTT.

There are a few counts of this clonotype. The chain is built from TRBV4-1 and TRBJ2-1, with 7 bases fitting TRBD2. This CDR3 comprises 15 residues. V shed 0 bases, J shed 5 bases, and the junction held 4 bases outside the gene matches. Germline values: CDR1 MGHRA, CDR2 YSYEKL. CDR3: CASSQEGGGNNEQFF. The CDR3 DNA reads as TGCGCCAGCAGCCAAGAGGGGGGGGGGAACAATGAGCAGTTCTTC.

In this sample, this clonotype turned up a few times. The genes are TRBV15 and TRBJ1-5, with 7 positions matching TRBD1. Trimming took 4 bases from V and 4 from J; bases not matched to a gene: 7. The CDR3 is 15 residues long. The V gene's germline CDR1 is LNHNV and CDR2 YYDKDF (reference sequence). This chain's CDR3 is CATSTFGTENQPQHF. The CDR3, as DNA: TGTGCCACCAGCACCTTTGGGACAGAGAATCAGCCCCAGCATTTT.

There are a few counts of this clonotype. V gene TRBV20-1 combines with J gene TRBJ1-6; TRBD1 might be the D (5 bases). CDR3 length: 16 amino acids. The ends were cut back, 7 bases at V and 0 bases at J, with 16 bases in the middle. CDR1 is DFQATT and CDR2 is SNEGSKA in the germline V gene (reference sequence). The CDR3 loop is CSVEKGLSSYNSPLHF. The CDR3 nucleotides read TGCAGTGTTGAGAAGGGGCTAAGCTCCTATAATTCACCCCTCCACTTT.

This clonotype is a singleton in its sample. The junction does not match germline at one end; this may be a read error. The chain links TRBV12-3 or TRBV12-4 to TRBJ2-7, with D uncertain. The CDR3 runs 13 residues. The CDR3 DNA reads as TGCGCCAGCAGTTTTGCCGCCTCCTACGAGCGGTACTTC. Protein product: CASSFAASYERYF.

This clonotype occurred a few times. The chain combines TRBV5-5 with TRBJ2-7; D unclear. With 4 bases removed from V and 7 bases from J, the gap between germline ends came to 12 bases. Germline V gene lookup returns CDR1 SGHKS and CDR2 YYEKEE (reference sequence). This CDR3 contains 12 residues. The CDR3 spells CASSPGSREQYF. As DNA, the CDR3 is TGTGCCAGCAGCCCGGGCAGTAGGGAGCAGTACTTC.

In this sample, this clonotype turned up a few times. This chain joins TRBV20-1 and TRBJ2-2; TRBD2 matches at 8 bases. V trimming: 2 bases; J trimming: 5 bases; junction bases outside the gene matches: 4. Germline V gene sequence: CDR1 DFQATT, CDR2 SNEGSKA (reference sequence). This CDR3 region has 14 residues. CDR3 bases: TGCAGTGCTAGAACCGGGAGGGGGACCGGGGAGCTGTTTTTT. This encodes CSARTGRGTGELFF.

This clonotype was observed at least ten times. The V gene is TRBV6-4, the J gene TRBJ2-1, with TRBD1 matching over 8 bases. The CDR3 totals 13 residues. The V and J ends lost 4 bases and 4 bases, in that order; junction bases with no gene match: 0. Germline V gives CDR1 MRHNA, CDR2 SNTAGT. CDR3 region: CASSGTGYNEQFF. The CDR3 bases are TGTGCCAGCAGTGGGACAGGGTACAATGAGCAGTTCTTC.

The chain links TRBV20-1 to TRBJ2-2; D perhaps matches TRBD1 (5 bases). Trimming pared 0 bases from V and 5 bases from J, leaving 16 bases between. Germline lookup yields CDR1 DFQATT and CDR2 SNEGSKA (reference sequence). This CDR3 contains 16 residues. The CDR3: CSARDGRGSPTGELFF. DNA for the CDR3: TGCAGTGCTAGAGATGGAAGGGGCTCACCTACCGGGGAGCTGTTTTTT.